Below are 3 T cell receptor beta chains sequenced from a single sample in a study of T-cell reconstitution after alpha-beta-depleted transplantation in children. Unique molecular identifiers were incorporated when the TCRbeta library was constructed. TCRdb re-called the PCR reads with MiXCR, one entry per CDR3 protein. The table includes about 240,000 distinct CDR3 sequences, more than 10% detected once. The sequences come from PBMCs from the stem cell graft donor, collected from the stem cell graft. Receptor source: a human donor who donated a stem cell graft to a child with acute lymphoblastic leukemia.

This clonotype was detected many times. J is TRBJ1-4 and V is TRBV7-9; 8 bases map to TRBD1. This CDR3 contains 14 residues. Germline CDR1 and CDR2: SEHNR and FQNEAQ (reference sequence). The V gene end was trimmed by 2 bases and the J gene end by 14 bases; junction bases not matched to a gene: 10. Here the CDR3 DNA reads TGTGCCAGCAGCTTACCTTCAGGGGGCCCGAGGCTGTTTTTT. Residues: CASSLPSGGPRLFF.

This clonotype appeared many times. This chain uses TRBV9 with TRBJ2-7; D is uncertain. Trimming shortened V by 0 bases and J by 0 bases, and 13 bases separated the two germline ends. Germline-derived CDR1 and CDR2 are SGDLS and YYNGEE. The CDR3 has 16 residues. The DNA of the CDR3 is TGTGCCAGCAGCGTAGAAGTCAGCCAAAACTCCTACGAGCAGTACTTC. It is translated as CASSVEVSQNSYEQYF.

This clonotype was observed at least ten times. The genes are TRBV27 and TRBJ2-1, with D possibly matching TRBD1 (6 bases). CDR1 and CDR2 (germline): MNHEY, SMNVEV (reference sequence). Trimming took off 0 bases at V and 9 bases at J, with 18 bases between the two ends. This CDR3 contains 16 residues. CDR3 residues: CASSLSGTTGNSEQFF. The CDR3 bases are TGTGCCAGCAGTTTATCAGGGACGACAGGTAACAGTGAGCAGTTCTTC.